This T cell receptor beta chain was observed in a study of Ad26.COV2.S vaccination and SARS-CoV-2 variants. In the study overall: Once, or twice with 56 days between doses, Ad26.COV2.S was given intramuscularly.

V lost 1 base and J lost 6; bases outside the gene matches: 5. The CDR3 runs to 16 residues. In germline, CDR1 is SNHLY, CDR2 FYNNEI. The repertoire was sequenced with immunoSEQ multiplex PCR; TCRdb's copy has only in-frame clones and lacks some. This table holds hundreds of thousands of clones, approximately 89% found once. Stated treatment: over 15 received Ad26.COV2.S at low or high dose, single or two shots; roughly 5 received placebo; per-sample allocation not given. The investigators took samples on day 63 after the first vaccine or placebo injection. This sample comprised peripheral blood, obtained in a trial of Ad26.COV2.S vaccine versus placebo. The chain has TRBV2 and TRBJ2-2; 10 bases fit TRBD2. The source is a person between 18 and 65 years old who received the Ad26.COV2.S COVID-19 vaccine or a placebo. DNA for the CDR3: TGTGCCAGCAGTGAAGAGGCTAGCGGGGGAGCCGGGGAGCTGTTTTTT. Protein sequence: CASSEEASGGAGELFF.